The entry below describes one T cell receptor (beta chain). With the 5' RACE reads reprocessed, TCRdb shows one record per CDR3 protein and no DNA. In total, the table holds roughly 300,000 distinct CDR3 sequences. The record originates from a study of monozygotic twins with inflammatory bowel disease. Sequencing input: blood. The origin of this receptor is a human donor with ulcerative colitis or Crohn's disease, or a healthy co-twin of an affected twin (not recorded which).

CDR3 protein: CASSSSQGGETQYF. V and J are TRBV27 and TRBJ2-5; TCRdb proposes TRBD1, but this gene call is untestable without DNA. The CDR3 covers 14 residues. CDR1 and CDR2 (germline): MNHEY, SMNVEV (reference sequence).